This T cell receptor (beta chain) emerged from a study of cytomegalovirus exposure and HLA in healthy donors. CDR3 length: 14 amino acids. From germline, CDR1 is SNHLY and CDR2 FYNNEI. The V segment lost 6 bases and the J segment 0 bases; nucleotides outside the gene matches: 2. Though nominally healthy at sampling, donors likely had unrecorded immune exposures. Study-wide results and caveats: Analyzed later, most CMV-associated TCR beta chains appeared HLA-restricted. Some V segments, TRBV6-2 and TRBV6-3 among them, were indistinguishable and were therefore excluded.

Notes on this clone: Its specificity is unknown.

It was with 60 Vbeta and 13 Jbeta primers that the PCR ran. Libraries were prepared by immunoSEQ multiplex PCR; TCRdb keeps only in-frame clonotypes and omits some of them. The repertoire consists of about 200,000 clones, with 65% to 90% occurring once and the leading ten covering over 1.1%. The sequence derives from a girl aged 5-17 years in good health and CMV-seronegative. This sequence joins TRBV2 and TRBJ1-3; 7 positions agree with TRBD1. Input material: PBMCs. CDR3 amino acids: CASSGTASGNTIYF. Written as DNA, the CDR3 is TGTGCCAGCAGCGGGACAGCCTCTGGAAACACCATATATTTT.